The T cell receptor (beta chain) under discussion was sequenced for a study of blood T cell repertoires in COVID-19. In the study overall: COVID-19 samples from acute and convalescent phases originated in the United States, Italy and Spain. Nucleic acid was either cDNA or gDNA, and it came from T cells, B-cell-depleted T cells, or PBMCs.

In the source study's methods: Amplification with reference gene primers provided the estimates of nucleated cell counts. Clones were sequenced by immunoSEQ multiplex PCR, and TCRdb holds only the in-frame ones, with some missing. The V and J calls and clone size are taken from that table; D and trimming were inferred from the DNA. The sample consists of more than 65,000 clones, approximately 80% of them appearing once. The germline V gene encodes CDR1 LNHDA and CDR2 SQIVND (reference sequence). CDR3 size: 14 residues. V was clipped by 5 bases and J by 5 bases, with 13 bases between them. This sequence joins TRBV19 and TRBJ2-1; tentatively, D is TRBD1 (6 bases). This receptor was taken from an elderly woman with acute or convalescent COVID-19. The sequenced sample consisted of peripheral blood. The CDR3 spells CASSFQGINNEQFF. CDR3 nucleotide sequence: TGTGCCAGTAGTTTTCAGGGGATCAACAATGAGCAGTTCTTC.